This T cell receptor (beta chain) was recorded in a study of T-cell reconstitution after alpha-beta-depleted transplantation in children. A few counts support this clonotype. The CDR3 consists of 14 residues. Germline-derived CDR1 and CDR2 are SGHRS and YFSETQ. V gave up 6 bases and J gave up 4 bases; unmatched junction bases: 7. The TCRbeta library incorporated unique molecular identifiers. One entry per CDR3 protein, called by TCRdb with MiXCR from the PCR reads. The sample yields hundreds of thousands of distinct CDR3 sequences, 15% to 20% seen once. The V call is TRBV5-1, the J call TRBJ2-5; 9 positions agree with TRBD2. The TCR originated in a human donor who donated a stem cell graft to a child with acute myeloid leukemia. The sequenced sample was PBMCs from the stem cell graft donor, obtained from the stem cell graft. CDR3 bases: TGCGCCAGCACCCTGAAGGGACTAGCAGAGACCCAGTACTTC. Amino acids: CASTLKGLAETQYF.